Below are 31 T cell receptor beta chains sequenced from a single sample in a study of cytomegalovirus exposure and HLA in healthy donors. 60 Vbeta and 13 Jbeta primers were used in PCR. Assay: immunoSEQ multiplex PCR; the TCRdb copy retains only in-frame clones and omits some. The sample has approximately 220,000 clones; approximately 83% are singletons. Source material: PBMCs. The receptors come from a boy aged 2-15 years in good health and CMV-seronegative.

The chain combines TRBV2 with TRBJ1-5; D may be TRBD1 (6 bases). CDR1 SNHLY and CDR2 FYNNEI come from the germline V gene. This CDR3 has 14 amino acids. V was clipped by 1 base and J by 6 bases, with 10 bases between them. The CDR3 loop reads CASSEGRGGQPQHF. In DNA, the CDR3 is TGTGCCAGCAGTGAAGGAAGGGGGGGTCAGCCCCAGCATTTT. The full variable domain, with the rest looked up from reference TRBV2 and TRBJ1-5, is EPEVTQTPSHQVTQMGQEVILRCVPISNHLYFYWYRQILGQKVEFLVSFYNNEISEKSEIFDDQFSVERPDGSNFTLKIRSTKLEDSAMYFCASSEGRGGQPQHFGDGTRLSIL.

This chain joins TRBV18 and TRBJ1-1; D is ambiguous. The V end lost 3 bases, the J end lost 0 bases, and 5 bases lay between the germline ends. The CDR3 runs to 13 residues. Germline loops: CDR1 KGHSH, CDR2 LQKENI. This CDR3 is CASSPGLNTEAFF. The CDR3 nucleotides are TGTGCCAGCTCACCCGGGTTGAACACTGAAGCTTTCTTT.

There are a few counts of this clone. V and J are TRBV5-1 and TRBJ1-3; 9 bases line up with TRBD1. Germline CDR1 is SGHRS and CDR2 is YFSETQ. V gave up 4 bases and J gave up 2 bases; unmatched junction bases: 4. This CDR3 has 15 amino acids. The CDR3 here is CASSRDREAGNTIYF. The CDR3 DNA sequence: TGCGCCAGCAGCCGGGACAGGGAGGCTGGAAACACCATATATTTT.

The V call is TRBV2, the J call TRBJ1-5; no definite D call. V lost 6 bases and J lost 7, with 16 bases in between. The CDR3 covers 14 residues. Germline V CDR1 and CDR2: SNHLY, FYNNEI. The CDR3 DNA reads TGTGCCAGCAGCCCCTTGAGGGTAGGGCAGCCCCAGCATTTT. This encodes CASSPLRVGQPQHF.

CDR3 sequence: CASSYQGGTGELFF. The CDR3 region has the DNA TGTGCCAGCAGCTACCAGGGCGGCACCGGGGAGCTGTTTTTT. The chain recombines TRBV7-9 with TRBJ2-2, with D possibly matching TRBD1 (5 bases). V shed 4 bases and J shed 4 bases, with 10 bases lying between them. CDR3 length equals 14 residues. Germline loops: CDR1 SEHNR, CDR2 FQNEAQ (reference sequence).

This clone was seen more than once but under ten times. The chain links TRBV2 to TRBJ1-4, with a possible D match to TRBD1 (5 bases). The CDR3 runs to 15 residues. V lost 4 bases, J lost 4 bases, and 13 bases lay in between. Germline-derived CDR1 and CDR2 are SNHLY and FYNNEI. The CDR3 coding sequence is TGTGCCAGCAGTGTATCGGGGAGGGGTAATGAAAAACTGTTTTTT. Translated, it gives CASSVSGRGNEKLFF.

The rearrangement joins TRBV4-1 to TRBJ2-2; possibly TRBD2 for D (5 bases). Germline lookup yields CDR1 MGHRA and CDR2 YSYEKL. Trimming took 5 bases from V and 7 from J, leaving 20 bases between them. CDR3 length: 16 amino acids. CDR3 bases: TGCGCCAGCAGCAACCCTCTGAGGGAGAGCAACGGGGAGCTGTTTTTT. Translation: CASSNPLRESNGELFF.

V is TRBV7-6 and J is TRBJ1-5, with 10 bases identical to TRBD1. Germline V gene data show CDR1 as SGHVS and CDR2 as FNYEAQ. The CDR3 covers 15 residues. V trimming: 6 bases; J trimming: 6 bases; junction bases outside the gene matches: 8. CDR3 nucleotides: TGTGCCAGCAGTAGGGACAGGGGTTTCGCTCAGCCCCAGCATTTT. As protein: CASSRDRGFAQPQHF.

The count of this clone is one. V usage is TRBV19 and J usage is TRBJ1-5; tentative D call: TRBD1 (5 bases). V shed 4 bases and J shed 7 bases, with 14 bases lying between them. CDR1 is LNHDA, CDR2 SQIVND, per germline (reference sequence). The CDR3 loop spans 14 amino acids. CDR3 sequence: CASSKSRVEQPQHF. The CDR3 nucleotides read TGTGCCAGTAGTAAGTCCAGGGTGGAACAGCCCCAGCATTTT.

DNA for the CDR3: TGTGCCAGCAGTGAAGGGGAGGGGACTGTCTATGGCTACACCTTC. It codes for CASSEGEGTVYGYTF. V is TRBV2 and J is TRBJ1-2, with D maybe TRBD1 (5 bases). V was trimmed by 1 base and J by 4 bases, leaving 13 bases between them. This CDR3 has 15 amino acids. Germline-derived CDR1 and CDR2 are SNHLY and FYNNEI.

The CDR3 spells CASSPWTGRNTEAFF. CDR3 sequence (DNA): TGTGCCAGCAGCCCCTGGACAGGGAGGAACACTGAAGCTTTCTTT. V gene TRBV9 combines with J gene TRBJ1-1; TRBD1 agrees at 8 bases. This CDR3 has 15 amino acids. Germline V CDR1 and CDR2: SGDLS, YYNGEE. The V gene end was trimmed by 4 bases and the J gene end by 1 base; junction bases not matched to a gene: 6.

Remarks on this clone: Mismatch with germline at one junction end may stem from a read error. The rearrangement links TRBV7-9 to TRBJ1-2; 8 bases are shared with TRBD1. The CDR3 sequence is 13 residues long. Germline lookup yields CDR1 SEHNR and CDR2 FQNEAQ (reference sequence). CDR3 DNA sequence: TGTTCCAGCAGCGAACAGGGGGACCATGGCTACACCTTC. Translation: CSSSEQGDHGYTF. Filled out from reference TRBV7-9 and TRBJ1-2, the complete variable domain reads DTGVSQNPRHKITKRGQNVTFRCDPISEHNRLYWYRQTLGQGPEFLTYFQNEAQLEKSRLLSDRFSAERPKGSFSTLEIQRTEQGDSAMYLCSSSEQGDHGYTFGSGTRLTVV.

Written as DNA, the CDR3 is TGTGCCAGCAGCCAAGGTCTAGCGGGAGCCTATGAGCAGTTCTTC. This gives the protein CASSQGLAGAYEQFF. The chain is built from TRBV4-2 and TRBJ2-1; TRBD2 matches at 10 bases. With 1 base clipped from V and 8 bases from J, the junction kept 5 bases outside the gene matches. Germline V gene data show CDR1 as LGHNA and CDR2 as YNFKEQ. CDR3 length: 15 amino acids.

V and J are TRBV30 and TRBJ2-2; 13 bases fit TRBD2. Germline V CDR1 and CDR2: GTSNPN, SVGIG (reference sequence). The CDR3 runs to 16 residues. V was clipped by 5 bases and J by 7 bases; unmatched bases: 10. The CDR3: CAWVPRTSGRIGELFF. The CDR3 DNA reads as TGTGCCTGGGTTCCCCGGACTAGCGGGAGAATCGGGGAGCTGTTTTTT.

The chain joins TRBV10-3 to TRBJ1-4; D uncertain. Germline V gene sequence: CDR1 ENHRY, CDR2 SYGVKD. V lost 3 bases to trimming and J lost 7 bases, with 9 bases between them. The CDR3 covers 13 residues. The chain's CDR3 is CAISEAGSEKLFF. CDR3 DNA: TGTGCCATCAGTGAAGCGGGCTCTGAAAAACTGTTTTTT.

The V call is TRBV2, the J call TRBJ2-7, with TRBD2 matching over 10 bases. Germline CDR1 reads SNHLY; CDR2 reads FYNNEI. The CDR3 runs 15 residues. J gave up 3 bases and V 7 bases, and 9 bases lay outside the gene matches. CDR3 in DNA: TGTGCCAGCAAAGAGCGGGAGGGTTACGGCTACGAGCAGTACTTC. It translates to CASKEREGYGYEQYF.

The rearrangement joins TRBV4-1 to TRBJ1-2; maybe TRBD1 (6 bases). The CDR3 has 16 residues. CDR1 and CDR2 from the germline V gene are MGHRA and YSYEKL. The ends were cut back, 0 bases at V and 6 bases at J, with 17 bases in the middle. The CDR3 sequence: CASSQDHRTGYHGYTF. The DNA for the CDR3 is TGCGCCAGCAGCCAAGATCACCGCACAGGGTACCATGGCTACACCTTC.

The genes are TRBV27 and TRBJ1-5; D is unresolved. Trimming pared 7 bases from V and 2 bases from J, leaving 15 bases between. The CDR3 covers 15 residues. Per the germline V gene, CDR1 is MNHEY and CDR2 is SMNVEV (reference sequence). CDR3 sequence: CASTQNPGGNQPQHF. The CDR3 DNA reads TGTGCCAGCACCCAAAACCCCGGGGGCAATCAGCCCCAGCATTTT.

The rearrangement links TRBV30 to TRBJ1-2; 7 bases map to TRBD1. The ends lost 4 bases at V and 2 bases at J; junction bases unmatched: 4. CDR1 is GTSNPN and CDR2 is SVGIG in the germline V gene (reference sequence). The CDR3 has 13 residues. The CDR3 is CAWTPDRNYGYTF. In DNA, the CDR3 is TGTGCCTGGACCCCGGACAGGAACTATGGCTACACCTTC.

The chain combines TRBV5-4 with TRBJ1-4; TRBD1 agrees at 9 bases. CDR3 size: 15 residues. Germline V gives CDR1 SGHNT, CDR2 YYREEE (reference sequence). V lost 3 bases and J lost 8; bases outside the gene matches: 8. The CDR3 loop is CASSYGGQGQEKLFF. CDR3 DNA: TGTGCCAGCAGCTACGGGGGACAGGGACAAGAAAAACTGTTTTTT.

This chain links TRBV7-2 with TRBJ1-4; TRBD1 matches 8 bases. In germline, CDR1 is SGHTA, CDR2 FQGNSA. V lost 1 base and J lost 7; bases outside the gene matches: 8. The CDR3 sequence is 16 residues long. The DNA for the CDR3 is TGTGCCAGCAGCTTAGGGACAGGGAACATATTTGAAAAACTGTTTTTT. Protein sequence: CASSLGTGNIFEKLFF.

The gene calls are TRBV5-8 and TRBJ1-5; D gene ambiguous. This CDR3 has 13 amino acids. With 0 bases removed from V and 4 bases from J, the gap between germline ends came to 5 bases. Germline V gives CDR1 SGHTS, CDR2 YDEGEE. Here the CDR3 reads CASSLALNQPQHF. CDR3 sequence (DNA): TGTGCCAGCAGCTTGGCCCTAAATCAGCCCCAGCATTTT. Drawing the rest from reference TRBV5-8 and TRBJ1-5, the complete variable domain is EAGVTQSPTHLIKTRGQQATLRCSPISGHTSVYWYQQALGLGLQFLLWYDEGEERNRGNFPPRFSGRQFPNYSSELNVNALELEDSALYLCASSLALNQPQHFGDGTRLSIL.

As for this clone: At one of its ends the junction is not consistent with the germline gene, which may arise from a read error. The CDR3 spells CASSYGIASEQYF. The CDR3 DNA sequence: TGTGCCAGTAGTTACGGGATAGCGTCCGAGCAGTACTTC. The chain links TRBV6-5 to TRBJ2-5, with D possibly TRBD2 on 5 matching bases. Near its end, the DNA agrees better with TRBJ2-7, so the J call may be wrong. Germline V gene lookup returns CDR1 MNHEY and CDR2 SVGAGI. CDR3 length: 13 amino acids.

This chain connects TRBV11-2 to TRBJ1-2; the match to TRBD1 covers 7 bases. J lost 8 bases, V lost 3 bases, and 9 bases had no gene match. This CDR3 region has 14 residues. The germline gives CDR1 SGHAT, CDR2 FQNNGV. The DNA for the CDR3 is TGTGCCAGCAGCTTGCACGCGACAGGGACAGGCTACACCTTC. Protein: CASSLHATGTGYTF.

The chain has TRBV11-3 and TRBJ2-2; TRBD2 is a possible D gene (6 bases). The V gene's germline CDR1 is SGHNT and CDR2 YENEEA. V lost 3 bases and J 4 bases, leaving 6 bases between the germline ends. This CDR3 is 13 amino acids long. The CDR3 loop reads CASSLGGTGELFF. CDR3 nucleotide sequence: TGTGCCAGCAGCTTGGGGGGCACCGGGGAGCTGTTTTTT.

The chain recombines TRBV5-1 with TRBJ2-7, with 7 bases lining up with TRBD1. V trimming: 9 bases; J trimming: 7 bases; junction bases outside the gene matches: 16. The CDR3 extends over 14 amino acids. The germline V gene encodes CDR1 SGHRS and CDR2 YFSETQ. The CDR3 bases are TGCGCCACTTTTTGGGGGACAGATGACCCTGAGCAGTACTTC. The encoded protein is CATFWGTDDPEQYF.

The CDR3 nucleotides are TGCGCCAGCAGCTTGTCCCAGTTGAGCACAGATACGCAGTATTTT. This gives the protein CASSLSQLSTDTQYF. This chain uses TRBV5-1 with TRBJ2-3, with D unresolved. The V gene lost 1 base and the J gene lost 0 bases, with 9 bases spanning the gap. Germline-derived CDR1 and CDR2 are SGHRS and YFSETQ. There are 15 residues in the CDR3.

The chain is built from TRBV7-6 and TRBJ1-3; TRBD1 matches at 7 bases. The CDR3 runs 15 residues. Germline V CDR1 and CDR2: SGHVS, FNYEAQ. V lost 1 base to trimming and J lost 4 bases; unmatched junction nucleotides: 4. In nucleotides, the CDR3 is TGTGCCAGCAGCTTAGAACAGGGGTACGGAAACACCATATATTTT. Its protein is CASSLEQGYGNTIYF. Drawing the rest from reference TRBV7-6 and TRBJ1-3, the complete variable domain is GAGVSQSPRYKVTKRGQDVALRCDPISGHVSLYWYRQALGQGPEFLTYFNYEAQQDKSGLPNDRFSAERPEGSISTLTIQRTEQRDSAMYRCASSLEQGYGNTIYFGEGSWLTVV.

This sequence joins TRBV4-1 and TRBJ2-5, with D possibly TRBD2 on 5 matching bases. Germline loops: CDR1 MGHRA, CDR2 YSYEKL. The CDR3 is 15 amino acids. V was trimmed by 1 base and J by 4 bases, leaving 13 bases between them. Here the CDR3 reads CASSQGGGSGETQYF. The DNA for the CDR3 is TGCGCCAGCAGCCAAGGGGGTGGCAGCGGAGAGACCCAGTACTTC.

As DNA, the CDR3 is TGTGCCAGCAAGGGGACAGGGGGCTATGGCTACACCTTC. Amino acid sequence: CASKGTGGYGYTF. The rearrangement joins TRBV5-4 to TRBJ1-2; 11 bases are shared with TRBD1. Trimming at V came to 6 bases and at J to 4 bases, leaving 2 bases not matched to a gene. The CDR3 runs to 13 residues. Germline V lookup: CDR1 SGHNT, CDR2 YYREEE (reference sequence).

The chain recombines TRBV5-4 with TRBJ2-5, with TRBD2 matching 13 bases. Germline assignment: CDR1 SGHNT and CDR2 YYREEE (reference sequence). V gave up 3 bases and J gave up 4 bases; unmatched junction bases: 6. The CDR3 contains 16 residues. The CDR3 DNA reads TGTGCCAGCAGCTCCGGACTAGCGGGAGTGTTAGAGACCCAGTACTTC. This gives the protein CASSSGLAGVLETQYF.